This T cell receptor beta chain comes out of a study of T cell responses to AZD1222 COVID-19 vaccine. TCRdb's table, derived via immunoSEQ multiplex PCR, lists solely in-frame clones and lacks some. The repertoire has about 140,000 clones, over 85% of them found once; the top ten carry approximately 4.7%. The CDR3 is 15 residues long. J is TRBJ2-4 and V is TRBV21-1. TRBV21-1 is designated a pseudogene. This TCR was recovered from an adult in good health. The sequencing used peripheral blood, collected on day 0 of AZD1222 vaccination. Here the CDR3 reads CASARPVIAKNIQYF. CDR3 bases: TGTGCCAGCGCGAGACCGGTAATAGCCAAAAACATTCAGTACTTC.